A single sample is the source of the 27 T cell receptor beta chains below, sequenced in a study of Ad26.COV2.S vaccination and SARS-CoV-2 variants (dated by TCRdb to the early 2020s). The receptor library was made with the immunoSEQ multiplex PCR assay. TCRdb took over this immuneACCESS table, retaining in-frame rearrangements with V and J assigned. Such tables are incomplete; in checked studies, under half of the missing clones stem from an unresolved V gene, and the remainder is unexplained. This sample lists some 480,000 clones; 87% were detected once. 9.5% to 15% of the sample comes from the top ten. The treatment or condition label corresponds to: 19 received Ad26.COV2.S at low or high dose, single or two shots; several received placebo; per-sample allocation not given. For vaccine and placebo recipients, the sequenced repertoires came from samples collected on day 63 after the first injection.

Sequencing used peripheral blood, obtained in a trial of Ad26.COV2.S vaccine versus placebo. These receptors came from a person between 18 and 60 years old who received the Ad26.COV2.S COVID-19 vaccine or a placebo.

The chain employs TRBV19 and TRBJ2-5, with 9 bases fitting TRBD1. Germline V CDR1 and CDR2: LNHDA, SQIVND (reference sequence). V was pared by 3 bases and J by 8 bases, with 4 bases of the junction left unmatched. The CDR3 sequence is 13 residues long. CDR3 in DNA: TGTGCCAGTAGTATTGGGACAGGGATTACCCAGTACTTC. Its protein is CASSIGTGITQYF. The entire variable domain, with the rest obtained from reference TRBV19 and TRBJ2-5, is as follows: DGGITQSPKYLFRKEGQNVTLSCEQNLNHDAMYWYRQDPGQGLRLIYYSQIVNDFQKGDIAEGYSVSREKKESFPLTVTSAQKNPTAFYLCASSIGTGITQYFGPGTRLLVL.

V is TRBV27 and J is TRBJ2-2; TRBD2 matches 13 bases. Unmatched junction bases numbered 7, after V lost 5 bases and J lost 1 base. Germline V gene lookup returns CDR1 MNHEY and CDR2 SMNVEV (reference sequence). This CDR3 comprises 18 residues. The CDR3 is CASSPLRLAGGNTGELFF. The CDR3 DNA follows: TGTGCCAGCAGTCCCCTGAGACTAGCGGGAGGGAACACCGGGGAGCTGTTTTTT.

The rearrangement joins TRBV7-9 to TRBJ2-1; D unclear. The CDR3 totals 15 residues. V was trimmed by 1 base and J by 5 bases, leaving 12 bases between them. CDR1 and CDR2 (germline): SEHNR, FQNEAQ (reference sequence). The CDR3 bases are TGTGCCAGCAGCTTAGGAAGTGTTGGGAACAATGAGCAGTTCTTC. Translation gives CASSLGSVGNNEQFF. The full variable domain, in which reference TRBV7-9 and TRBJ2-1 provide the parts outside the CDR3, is DTGVSQNPRHKITKRGQNVTFRCDPISEHNRLYWYRQTLGQGPEFLTYFQNEAQLEKSRLLSDRFSAERPKGSFSTLEIQRTEQGDSAMYLCASSLGSVGNNEQFFGPGTRLTVL.

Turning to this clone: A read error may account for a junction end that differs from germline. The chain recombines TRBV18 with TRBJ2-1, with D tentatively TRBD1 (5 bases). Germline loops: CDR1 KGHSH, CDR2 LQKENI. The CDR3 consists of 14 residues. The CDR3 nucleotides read TGTGCCAGCTCACCCAGGGCAGGCTACGATGAGCAGTTCTTC. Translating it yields CASSPRAGYDEQFF.

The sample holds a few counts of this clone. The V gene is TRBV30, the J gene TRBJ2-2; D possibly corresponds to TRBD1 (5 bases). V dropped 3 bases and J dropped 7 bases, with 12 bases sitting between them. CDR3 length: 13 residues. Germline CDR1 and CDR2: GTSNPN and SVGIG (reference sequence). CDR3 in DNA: TGTGCCTGGAGCAAAGGGGATGGCGGGGAGCTGTTTTTT. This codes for CAWSKGDGGELFF. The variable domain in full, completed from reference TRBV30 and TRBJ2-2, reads SQTIHQWPATLVQPVGSPLSLECTVEGTSNPNLYWYRQAAGRGLQLLFYSVGIGQISSEVPQNLSASRPQDRQFILSSKKLLLSDSGFYLCAWSKGDGGELFFGEGSRLTVL.

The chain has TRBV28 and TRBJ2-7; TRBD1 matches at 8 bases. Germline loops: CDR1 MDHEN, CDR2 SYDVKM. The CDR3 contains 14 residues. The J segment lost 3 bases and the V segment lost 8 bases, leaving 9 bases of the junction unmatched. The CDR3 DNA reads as TGTGCCAGCGCCCAGACAGGGGCCCTCTACGAGCAGTACTTC. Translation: CASAQTGALYEQYF.

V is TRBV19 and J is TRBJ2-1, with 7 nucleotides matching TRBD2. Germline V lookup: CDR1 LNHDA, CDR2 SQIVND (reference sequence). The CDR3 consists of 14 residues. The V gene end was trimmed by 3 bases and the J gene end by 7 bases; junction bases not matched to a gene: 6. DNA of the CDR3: TGTGCCAGTAGTATTCTGGGACTATTGAATGAGCAGTTCTTC. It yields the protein CASSILGLLNEQFF.

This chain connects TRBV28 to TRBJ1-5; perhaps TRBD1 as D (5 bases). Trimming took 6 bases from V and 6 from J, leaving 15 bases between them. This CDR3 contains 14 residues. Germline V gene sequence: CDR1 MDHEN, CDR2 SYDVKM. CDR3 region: CASRQGGVGQPQHF. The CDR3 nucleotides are TGTGCCAGCAGGCAGGGAGGGGTGGGTCAGCCCCAGCATTTT.

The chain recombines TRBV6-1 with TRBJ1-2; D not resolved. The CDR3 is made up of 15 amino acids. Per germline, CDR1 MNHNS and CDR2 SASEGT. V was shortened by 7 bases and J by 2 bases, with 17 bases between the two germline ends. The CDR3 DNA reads TGTGCCAGCACTACAACCGGAGGGAGGAACTATGGCTACACCTTC. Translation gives CASTTTGGRNYGYTF.

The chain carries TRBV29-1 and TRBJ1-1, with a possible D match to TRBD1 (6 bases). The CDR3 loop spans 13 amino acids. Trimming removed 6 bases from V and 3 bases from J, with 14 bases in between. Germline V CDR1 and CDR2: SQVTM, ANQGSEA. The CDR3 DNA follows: TGCAGCGTCGGAGGGGGGGTTTACACTGAAGCTTTCTTT. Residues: CSVGGGVYTEAFF.

The CDR3 DNA sequence: TGTGCCAGCAGCTCCCAGACAGGGTTGGAGACCCAGTACTTC. Translation gives CASSSQTGLETQYF. The chain has TRBV9 and TRBJ2-5; 7 positions match TRBD1. V lost 4 bases and J lost 5; bases outside the gene matches: 8. Germline V gives CDR1 SGDLS, CDR2 YYNGEE. The CDR3 spans 14 residues. The variable domain in full, completed from reference TRBV9 and TRBJ2-5, reads DSGVTQTPKHLITATGQRVTLRCSPRSGDLSVYWYQQSLDQGLQFLIQYYNGEERAKGNILERFSAQQFPDLHSELNLSSLELGDSALYFCASSSQTGLETQYFGPGTRLLVL.

The CDR3 here is CASSVEEAPTDTQYF. The CDR3 nucleotides read TGTGCCAGCAGCGTAGAGGAAGCGCCCACAGATACGCAGTATTTT. V is TRBV9 and J is TRBJ2-3, with D unclear. The CDR3 runs to 15 residues. The germline CDR1 and CDR2 sequences are SGDLS and YYNGEE. V was pared by 0 bases and J by 2 bases, with 10 bases between.

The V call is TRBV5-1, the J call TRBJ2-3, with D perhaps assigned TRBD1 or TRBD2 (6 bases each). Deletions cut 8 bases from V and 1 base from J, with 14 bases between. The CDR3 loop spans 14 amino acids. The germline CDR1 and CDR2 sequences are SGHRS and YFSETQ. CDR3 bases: TGCGCCAGTCGGAGGGGGGCCGGCACAGATACGCAGTATTTT. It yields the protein CASRRGAGTDTQYF.

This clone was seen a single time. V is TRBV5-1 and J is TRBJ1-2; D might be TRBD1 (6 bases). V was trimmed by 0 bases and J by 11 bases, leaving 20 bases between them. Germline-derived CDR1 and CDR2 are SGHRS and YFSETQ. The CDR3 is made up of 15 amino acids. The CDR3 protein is CASSLASGGPYWYTF. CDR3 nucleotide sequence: TGCGCCAGCAGCTTGGCCTCGGGGGGGCCCTATTGGTACACCTTC.

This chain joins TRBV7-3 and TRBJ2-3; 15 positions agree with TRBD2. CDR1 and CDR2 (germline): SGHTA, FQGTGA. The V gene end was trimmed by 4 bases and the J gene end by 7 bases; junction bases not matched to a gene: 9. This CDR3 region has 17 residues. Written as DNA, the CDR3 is TGTGCCAGCAGCTCGGGACTAGCGGGAGGCACAGGAAATACGCAGTATTTT. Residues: CASSSGLAGGTGNTQYF.

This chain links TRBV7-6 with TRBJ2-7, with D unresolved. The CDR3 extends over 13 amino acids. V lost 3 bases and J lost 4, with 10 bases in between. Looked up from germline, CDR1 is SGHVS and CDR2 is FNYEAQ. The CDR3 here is CASSFAEVYEQYF. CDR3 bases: TGTGCCAGCAGCTTCGCTGAAGTGTACGAGCAGTACTTC.

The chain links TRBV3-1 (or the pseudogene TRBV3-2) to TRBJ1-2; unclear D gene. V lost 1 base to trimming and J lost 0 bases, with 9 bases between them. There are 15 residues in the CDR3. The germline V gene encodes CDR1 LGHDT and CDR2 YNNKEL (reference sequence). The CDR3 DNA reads TGTGCCAGCAGCCAAGCATGGTTAGCTAACTATGGCTACACCTTC. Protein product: CASSQAWLANYGYTF.

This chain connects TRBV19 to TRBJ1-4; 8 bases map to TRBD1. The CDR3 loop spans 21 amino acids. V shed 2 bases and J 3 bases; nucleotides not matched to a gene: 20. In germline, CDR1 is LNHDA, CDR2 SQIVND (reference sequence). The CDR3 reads CASSISAPYRGQALANEKLFF. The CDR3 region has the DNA TGTGCCAGTAGTATATCGGCCCCCTACAGGGGACAGGCCTTGGCTAATGAAAAACTGTTTTTT.

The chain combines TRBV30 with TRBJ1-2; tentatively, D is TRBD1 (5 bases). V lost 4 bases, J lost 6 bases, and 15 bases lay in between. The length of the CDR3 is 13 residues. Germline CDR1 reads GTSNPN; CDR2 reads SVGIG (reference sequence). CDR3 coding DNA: TGTGCCTGGATTCGAACTAGGGGTGATGGCTACACCTTC. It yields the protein CAWIRTRGDGYTF.

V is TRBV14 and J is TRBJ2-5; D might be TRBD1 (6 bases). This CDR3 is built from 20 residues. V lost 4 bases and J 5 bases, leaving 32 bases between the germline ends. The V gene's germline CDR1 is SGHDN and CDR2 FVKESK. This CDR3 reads CASSPDIRTDFDATRETQYF. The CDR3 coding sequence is TGTGCCAGCAGCCCAGACATCAGGACAGACTTTGATGCAACCCGGGAGACCCAGTACTTC.

The CDR3 nucleotides read TGCGCCAGCAGCTTGTCGACAAAGAGCACCGGGGAGCTGTTTTTT. Its translation: CASSLSTKSTGELFF. This chain uses TRBV5-1 with TRBJ2-2; the D is unclear. The germline V and J ends were trimmed by 1 base and 4 bases, with 11 bases remaining between them. This CDR3 has 15 amino acids. Germline V CDR1 and CDR2: SGHRS, YFSETQ.

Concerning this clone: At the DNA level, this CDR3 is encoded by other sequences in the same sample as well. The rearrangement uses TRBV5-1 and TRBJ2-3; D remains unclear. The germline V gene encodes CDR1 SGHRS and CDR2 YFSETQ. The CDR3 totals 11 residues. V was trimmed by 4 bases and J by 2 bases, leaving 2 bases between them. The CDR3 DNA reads TGCGCCAGCAGCCTCACAGATACGCAGTATTTT. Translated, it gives CASSLTDTQYF.

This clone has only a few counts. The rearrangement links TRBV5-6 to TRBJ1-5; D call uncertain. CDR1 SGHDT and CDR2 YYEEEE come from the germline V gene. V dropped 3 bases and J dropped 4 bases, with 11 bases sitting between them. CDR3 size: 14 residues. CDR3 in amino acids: CASSYQALNQPQHF. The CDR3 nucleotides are TGTGCCAGCAGCTATCAGGCACTGAATCAGCCCCAGCATTTT.

The CDR3 DNA reads TGTGCCAGCAGTTCTGGACTAGCGGGAGGGAGGCCCCAAGAGACCCAGTACTTC. Translated: CASSSGLAGGRPQETQYF. The J gene is TRBJ2-5, the V gene TRBV5-4; 15 bases map to TRBD2. The CDR3 has 18 amino acids. Per germline, CDR1 SGHNT and CDR2 YYREEE (reference sequence). J was trimmed by 1 base and V by 5 bases; bases with no gene match: 9.

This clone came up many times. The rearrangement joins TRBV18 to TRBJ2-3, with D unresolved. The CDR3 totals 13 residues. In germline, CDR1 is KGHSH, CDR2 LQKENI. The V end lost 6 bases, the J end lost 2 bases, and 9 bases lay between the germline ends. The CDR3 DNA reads TGTGCCAGCTCGGCGCGGACCACAGATACGCAGTATTTT. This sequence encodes CASSARTTDTQYF.

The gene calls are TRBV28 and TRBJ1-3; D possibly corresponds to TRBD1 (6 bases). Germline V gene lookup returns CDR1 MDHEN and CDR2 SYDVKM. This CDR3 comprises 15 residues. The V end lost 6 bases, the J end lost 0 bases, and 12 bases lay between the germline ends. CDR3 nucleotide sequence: TGTGCCAGCAGCCCCACAGGGCGCTCTGGAAACACCATATATTTT. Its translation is CASSPTGRSGNTIYF. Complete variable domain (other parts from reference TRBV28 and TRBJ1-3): DVKVTQSSRYLVKRTGEKVFLECVQDMDHENMFWYRQDPGLGLRLIYFSYDVKMKEKGDIPEGYSVSREKKERFSLILESASTNQTSMYLCASSPTGRSGNTIYFGEGSWLTVV.

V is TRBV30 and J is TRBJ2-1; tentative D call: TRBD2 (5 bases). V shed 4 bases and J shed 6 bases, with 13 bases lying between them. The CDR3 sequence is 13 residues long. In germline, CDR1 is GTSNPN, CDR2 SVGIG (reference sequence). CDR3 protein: CAWTDGNINEQFF. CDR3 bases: TGTGCCTGGACTGACGGGAACATCAATGAGCAGTTCTTC.